This TCR beta chain was identified in a study of CD8+ T cells in alopecia areata. Overall study context: A 6-month off-drug phase came after tofacitinib, which had lasted 6 to 18 months. Study-level points and caveats: Lesional scalp, especially alopecia totalis/universalis, showed higher clonality than normal scalp. Many expanded lesional clones persisted during tofacitinib (in both scalp and blood).

Treatment defined: oral pan-JAK inhibitor, 5-10 mg twice daily. The table lists this clone with a few counts. Antigen: not known. RNA extraction and reverse transcription yielded cDNA as sequencing template. Assay used: immunoSEQ multiplex PCR; TCRdb lists only in-frame clones, some missing. The sample contains about 180,000 clones, 40% to 65% of which appear only once. The CDR3 runs to 14 residues. Trimming removed 1 base from V and 3 bases from J, with 8 bases in between. Germline-derived CDR1 and CDR2 are SGHNT and YYREEE (reference sequence). The V gene is TRBV5-4, the J gene TRBJ1-5; D remains ambiguous. The source is a human donor with alopecia areata. Here the sequenced sample was CD8+ T cells sorted from blood, taken at week 52, from a patient treated with tofacitinib. In DNA form, the CDR3 reads TGTGCCAGCAGCTTGTACGGGTACAATCAGCCCCAGCATTTT. Translation: CASSLYGYNQPQHF.